This T cell receptor beta chain was documented in a study of response to subunit inactivated influenza vaccine. TCRdb analysed the RT-PCR reads with MiXCR anew, one entry per CDR3 protein. The sample contains more than 450,000 distinct CDR3 sequences, about 11% of which appear only once. The sample holds a few counts of this clonotype. The germline CDR1 and CDR2 sequences are ENHRY and SYGVKD. The CDR3 covers 17 residues. Trimming left V 4 bases short and J 0 bases short, with 13 bases between. The data were also submitted as part of a second study, on T cells expressing NK-cell markers. That report adds: cDNA encoding TCR beta was synthesized via 5'RACE template switching incorporating UMIs. Most of the eight sequenced donors were classified as HCMV-seropositive, and one was classified as seronegative. It was still unclear whether expanded NKG2C+ T cell clones were HCMV specific.

The receptor was derived from a man aged 50 to 60 who received an inactivated influenza vaccine. V gene TRBV10-3 combines with J gene TRBJ1-6; D might be TRBD1 (6 bases). Sequences were derived from PBMCs from blood, sampled on the day of vaccination. CDR3 loop: CAISVGQSSSYNSPLHF. The CDR3 DNA reads TGTGCCATCAGTGTTGGACAGTCGAGCTCCTATAATTCACCCCTCCACTTT.